This TCR beta chain was identified in a study of shared clonotypes between healthy human individuals. Across the whole study: CD4 naive and CD4 memory each took three plates per donor, while CD8 naive took two and CD8 memory one. Study conclusions and caveats: All-four-donor shared clonotypes had higher generation probabilities than non-shared clonotypes did.

Data came from immunoSEQ multiplex PCR; TCRdb stores just in-frame clones and leaves some out. The sample records 730,000 or so clones, about two thirds being singletons. The CDR3 covers 15 residues. V shed 2 bases and J shed 0 bases, with 12 bases lying between them. Germline loops: CDR1 SGHKS, CDR2 YYEKEE (reference sequence). Note on this clone: Its antigen is not identified.

This clonotype originated in a woman in her 30s in good health. The chain employs TRBV5-5 and TRBJ2-7; D gene uncertain. Sequencing was done on a sample of memory CD4+ T cells sorted from blood. Sample subset: CD45RA-negative fraction. The CDR3 loop reads CASSFGPVSSYEQYF. The CDR3 DNA reads as TGTGCCAGCAGCTTTGGGCCGGTAAGCTCCTACGAGCAGTACTTC.